The text below deals with one T cell receptor (beta chain). Its target is unknown. TCRdb's copy holds only in-frame clones and misses some; the assay was immunoSEQ multiplex PCR. This table holds over 45,000 clones, around nine tenths found once. The source of the sample is a study of T cells in localized non-small cell lung cancer. Study results and limitations: In uninvolved adjacent lung, T cell clonality reached its highest value, exceeding tumor. A denser population of T cells in blood accompanied longer overall survival. One tumor region alone was sequenced, and heterogeneity therefore remains possible. Turning up in adjacent lung were a median 57 of the top 100 tumor clones.

The clonotype originates from a man between 35 and 75 years old with stage I squamous cell lung carcinoma. The source was peripheral blood, collected before any cancer treatment.

DNA for the CDR3: TGTGCCAGCAAACGTAGACTAGCGGGAGATGCTTACAATGAGCAGTTCTTC. It translates to CASKRRLAGDAYNEQFF. The chain is built from TRBV28 and TRBJ2-1; 12 bases agree with TRBD2. The CDR3 contains 17 residues. The junction had 11 bases not matched to a gene; V was cut back by 7 bases and J by 4 bases. From germline, CDR1 is MDHEN and CDR2 SYDVKM.